The next 22 T cell receptor beta chains were all read from a single sample in a study of cytomegalovirus exposure and HLA in healthy donors. Primers included in the PCR were 60 Vbeta and 13 Jbeta primers. Here immunoSEQ multiplex PCR was the method, and the copy in TCRdb shows in-frame clones only, minus some. The table has 170,000 or so clones, about three quarters seen once; the top ten hold roughly 3.5%. The sequenced material came from PBMCs. The receptors were gathered from a woman between 55 and 75 years old in good health and CMV-seropositive.

This clone was counted only a few times. The chain employs TRBV30 and TRBJ2-7, with a tentative D call TRBD1 (5 bases). The germline CDR1 and CDR2 sequences are GTSNPN and SVGIG (reference sequence). The V and J ends lost 0 bases and 6 bases respectively, with 12 bases between them. The length of the CDR3 is 13 residues. The CDR3 nucleotides read TGTGCCTGGAGTGTAGGCCAGGGTTTCGAGCAGTACTTC. It encodes CAWSVGQGFEQYF.

This clone was observed once. The germline gene is not matched at one end of the junction; a read error may be the cause. V usage is TRBV7-7 and J usage is TRBJ2-5, with 10 bases identical to TRBD1. CDR1 and CDR2 (germline): SSHAT, FNYEAQ (reference sequence). This CDR3 contains 15 residues. The CDR3 DNA reads TGTGCTAGCAGCTTAGGGACAGGGGAGGTGAAGACCCAGTACTTC. Translating it yields CASSLGTGEVKTQYF.

V and J are TRBV30 and TRBJ2-2, with a possible D match to TRBD1 (6 bases). CDR3 length equals 14 residues. V was clipped by 4 bases and J by 6 bases, with 15 bases between them. Per the germline V gene, CDR1 is GTSNPN and CDR2 is SVGIG (reference sequence). CDR3 DNA: TGTGCCTGGATGGAAAGGGGGATGGCCGGGGAGCTGTTTTTT. It codes for CAWMERGMAGELFF.

The chain carries TRBV5-4 and TRBJ1-4, with 9 nucleotides matching TRBD1. This CDR3 spans 16 amino acids. V lost 4 bases, J lost 3 bases, and 7 bases stayed unmatched. Germline values: CDR1 SGHNT, CDR2 YYREEE (reference sequence). CDR3 loop: CASSKGTGRANEKLFF. CDR3 sequence (DNA): TGTGCCAGCAGCAAGGGGACAGGGCGTGCTAATGAAAAACTGTTTTTT. Complete variable domain (other parts from reference TRBV5-4 and TRBJ1-4): ETGVTQSPTHLIKTRGQQVTLRCSSQSGHNTVSWYQQALGQGPQFIFQYYREEENGRGNFPPRFSGLQFPNYSSELNVNALELDDSALYLCASSKGTGRANEKLFFGSGTQLSVL.

The chain uses TRBV28 and TRBJ1-5, with TRBD1 matching 8 bases. J was trimmed by 2 bases and V by 8 bases; bases with no gene match: 11. This CDR3 is 16 amino acids long. Germline CDR1 MDHEN, CDR2 SYDVKM. The CDR3 nucleotides read TGTGCCAGCGCAGGGGGACAGGCGGGACGCAATCAGCCCCAGCATTTT. Protein sequence: CASAGGQAGRNQPQHF.

The CDR3 region is CASSLSSAKNIQYF. In DNA form, the CDR3 reads TGTGCCAGTAGTCTTTCTAGCGCCAAAAACATTCAGTACTTC. The chain is built from TRBV19 and TRBJ2-4; D is perhaps TRBD2 (5 bases). The CDR3 extends over 14 amino acids. From germline, CDR1 is LNHDA and CDR2 SQIVND (reference sequence). Between the trimmed V and J ends, which lost 5 bases and 1 base, there was a span of 9 bases.

The chain combines TRBV7-9 with TRBJ1-1; 8 bases align to TRBD1. Germline lookup yields CDR1 SEHNR and CDR2 FQNEAQ (reference sequence). V trimming: 4 bases; J trimming: 3 bases; junction bases outside the gene matches: 7. The CDR3 extends over 15 amino acids. CDR3 sequence reads: CASSSPTGADTEAFF. The CDR3 DNA reads as TGTGCCAGCAGCTCCCCGACAGGGGCGGACACTGAAGCTTTCTTT.

The rearrangement uses TRBV30 and TRBJ1-4; D may be TRBD1 (5 bases). Trimming stripped 4 bases from V and 1 base from J, with 10 bases between. There are 14 residues in the CDR3. Germline CDR1 GTSNPN, CDR2 SVGIG (reference sequence). The CDR3 DNA sequence: TGTGCCTGGAAGGCCCAGGGAACTAATGAAAAACTGTTTTTT. Translated, it gives CAWKAQGTNEKLFF.

The chain couples TRBV5-1 to TRBJ1-2; D may be TRBD1 (5 bases). V shed 2 bases and J shed 3 bases, with 17 bases lying between them. The CDR3 is 16 amino acids. Per the germline V gene, CDR1 is SGHRS and CDR2 is YFSETQ. CDR3 sequence (DNA): TGCGCCAGCAGCTTCGTAGGTACAGGAGTGGACTATGGCTACACCTTC. Amino acids: CASSFVGTGVDYGYTF.

The chain employs TRBV2 and TRBJ2-6, with a weak D call TRBD2 (6 bases). The V end was cut by 6 bases, the J end by 15 bases, with 24 bases between. Germline V gene data show CDR1 as SNHLY and CDR2 as FYNNEI. CDR3 length: 15 amino acids. The CDR3 region is CASSDRAGGLDGLTF. CDR3 nucleotides: TGTGCCAGCAGCGATCGCGCCGGGGGACTTGACGGCCTGACTTTC. The full variable domain, completed using reference TRBV2 and TRBJ2-6, is EPEVTQTPSHQVTQMGQEVILRCVPISNHLYFYWYRQILGQKVEFLVSFYNNEISEKSEIFDDQFSVERPDGSNFTLKIRSTKLEDSAMYFCASSDRAGGLDGLTFGAGSRLTVL.

This clone is a singleton in its sample. The V call is TRBV19, the J call TRBJ2-5; D call uncertain. V gave up 0 bases and J gave up 5 bases, with 7 bases separating them. Germline V gene data show CDR1 as LNHDA and CDR2 as SQIVND (reference sequence). The CDR3 spans 13 residues. CDR3 in amino acids: CASSIDPGETQYF. CDR3 coding DNA: TGTGCCAGTAGTATAGATCCGGGTGAGACCCAGTACTTC. Using reference TRBV19 and TRBJ2-5 for the parts outside the CDR3, the full variable domain is DGGITQSPKYLFRKEGQNVTLSCEQNLNHDAMYWYRQDPGQGLRLIYYSQIVNDFQKGDIAEGYSVSREKKESFPLTVTSAQKNPTAFYLCASSIDPGETQYFGPGTRLLVL.

J is TRBJ2-1 and V is TRBV7-3; TRBD2 is a possible D gene (6 bases). The V gene's germline CDR1 is SGHTA and CDR2 FQGTGA. V was cut by 5 bases and J by 8 bases, with 16 bases left in between. This CDR3 has 14 residues. The CDR3 region is CASSPGLAFDEQFF. For the CDR3, the DNA is TGTGCCAGCAGCCCCGGCCTAGCGTTCGATGAGCAGTTCTTC.

This rearrangement joins TRBV5-1 to TRBJ2-1; 9 nucleotides line up with TRBD1. The CDR3 loop spans 20 amino acids. J gave up 9 bases and V 2 bases, and 24 bases lay outside the gene matches. Per the germline V gene, CDR1 is SGHRS and CDR2 is YFSETQ. The CDR3 DNA is TGCGCCAGCAGCTTTCGATCCGGGACAGGGTTGGGCGGGAGTGTTGTTGAGCAGTTCTTC. Its protein is CASSFRSGTGLGGSVVEQFF.

The sample holds one count of this clone. V usage is TRBV9 and J usage is TRBJ1-1, with D perhaps TRBD1 (6 bases). V was cut by 3 bases and J by 6 bases, with 12 bases left in between. The germline gives CDR1 SGDLS, CDR2 YYNGEE. CDR3 size: 13 residues. The DNA for the CDR3 is TGTGCCAGCAGCGCTAGGACAGTTGCTGAAGCTTTCTTT. This sequence encodes CASSARTVAEAFF.

This clone turned up a few times. The chain employs TRBV27 and TRBJ2-5; D is unresolved. This CDR3 spans 13 amino acids. Germline V gene lookup returns CDR1 MNHEY and CDR2 SMNVEV (reference sequence). V lost 6 bases and J lost 2, with 10 bases in between. CDR3 nucleotide sequence: TGTGCCAGCAGCACAAAAAAACAAGAGACCCAGTACTTC. It yields the protein CASSTKKQETQYF.

The chain has TRBV28 and TRBJ2-1, with D maybe TRBD2 (5 bases). The ends were cut back, 2 bases at V and 8 bases at J, with 19 bases in the middle. This CDR3 has 16 amino acids. Germline loops: CDR1 MDHEN, CDR2 SYDVKM. The CDR3 sequence: CASSLTGNGIAHEQFF. CDR3 sequence (DNA): TGTGCCAGCAGTTTAACGGGGAACGGGATTGCTCATGAGCAGTTCTTC.

This chain connects TRBV19 to TRBJ1-5; 8 bases match TRBD1. In germline, CDR1 is LNHDA, CDR2 SQIVND (reference sequence). CDR3 length equals 17 residues. V shed 5 bases, J shed 7 bases, and the junction held 16 bases outside the gene matches. The DNA for the CDR3 is TGTGCCAGTAGTCACAGGCTGAGGACAGGGATCAACCAGCCCCAGCATTTT. It encodes CASSHRLRTGINQPQHF.

This clone has only one observation. The chain combines TRBV11-2 with TRBJ2-5; TRBD2 agrees at 12 bases. CDR3 size: 15 residues. CDR1 is SGHAT, CDR2 FQNNGV, per germline. The V gene end was trimmed by 4 bases and the J gene end by 4 bases; junction bases not matched to a gene: 4. This chain's CDR3 is CASSSTGLAGETQYF. In DNA, the CDR3 is TGTGCCAGCAGCTCGACGGGACTAGCGGGAGAGACCCAGTACTTC.

This clone was seen only once. This CDR3 reads CASSFPGNTIYF. The CDR3 region has the DNA TGTGCCAGCAGCTTCCCAGGAAACACCATATATTTT. This chain joins TRBV7-9 and TRBJ1-3, with D unclear. V gave up 3 bases and J gave up 4 bases, with 4 bases separating them. This CDR3 has 12 residues. CDR1 SEHNR and CDR2 FQNEAQ come from the germline V gene (reference sequence).

This clone was picked up a small number of times. The gene calls are TRBV14 and TRBJ2-1; D possibly corresponds to TRBD1 (5 bases). The CDR3 runs to 17 residues. V lost 4 bases and J 4 bases, leaving 20 bases between the germline ends. Looked up from germline, CDR1 is SGHDN and CDR2 is FVKESK. The chain's CDR3 is CASSPELTANLYNEQFF. The CDR3 coding sequence is TGTGCCAGCAGCCCCGAGTTGACAGCAAATCTTTACAATGAGCAGTTCTTC.

The gene calls are TRBV5-1 and TRBJ2-3; a possible D gene is TRBD2 (6 bases). Trimming removed 0 bases at V and 2 bases at J, with 10 bases between. The CDR3 loop spans 15 amino acids. Germline CDR1 is SGHRS and CDR2 is YFSETQ. The CDR3 protein is CASSLGSGHTDTQYF. CDR3 nucleotides: TGCGCCAGCAGCTTGGGAAGCGGGCACACAGATACGCAGTATTTT.

The V and J genes are TRBV4-3 and TRBJ1-6; D is possibly TRBD1 (6 bases). Germline V gene data show CDR1 as LGHNA and CDR2 as YSLEER. CDR3 size: 15 residues. Trimming stripped 2 bases from V and 7 bases from J, with 12 bases between. CDR3 protein: CASSQPGAGNSPLHF. The CDR3 DNA reads TGCGCCAGCAGCCAACCAGGGGCGGGCAATTCACCCCTCCACTTT.